What follows are 2 T cell receptor beta chains derived from one specimen sequenced in a study of PD-1 blockade in classical Hodgkin lymphoma. Time point defined: cycle 4 day 1 (C4D1), after 5 to 7 weeks of nivolumab. Relapse after autologous stem cell transplantation occurred in every patient, and brentuximab vedotin exposure varied. TCRdb keeps only in-frame clones here, not all; method: immunoSEQ multiplex PCR. Here the sample spans some 90,000 clones, about 83% being singletons. Sample: peripheral blood mononuclear cells (PBMCs), taken before the fourth cycle of nivolumab. The receptor set was obtained from a human donor with classical Hodgkin lymphoma.

V and J are TRBV7-6 and TRBJ2-3; tentatively, D is TRBD2 (6 bases). This CDR3 is 16 amino acids long. V lost 2 bases and J 5 bases, leaving 17 bases between the germline ends. Per the germline V gene, CDR1 is SGHVS and CDR2 is FNYEAQ. CDR3 sequence reads: CASSLLLGDGGDTQYF. Here the CDR3 DNA reads TGTGCCAGCAGCTTATTACTGGGGGACGGGGGAGATACGCAGTATTTT.

The chain is built from TRBV11-2 and TRBJ2-1; D tentatively reads TRBD1 or TRBD2 (5 bases each). Germline CDR1 is SGHAT and CDR2 is FQNNGV. This CDR3 is 14 amino acids long. V lost 5 bases and J 7 bases, leaving 15 bases between the germline ends. Here the CDR3 reads CASSQTRGKNEQFF. In DNA form, the CDR3 reads TGTGCCAGCAGCCAGACTCGGGGCAAAAATGAGCAGTTCTTC.